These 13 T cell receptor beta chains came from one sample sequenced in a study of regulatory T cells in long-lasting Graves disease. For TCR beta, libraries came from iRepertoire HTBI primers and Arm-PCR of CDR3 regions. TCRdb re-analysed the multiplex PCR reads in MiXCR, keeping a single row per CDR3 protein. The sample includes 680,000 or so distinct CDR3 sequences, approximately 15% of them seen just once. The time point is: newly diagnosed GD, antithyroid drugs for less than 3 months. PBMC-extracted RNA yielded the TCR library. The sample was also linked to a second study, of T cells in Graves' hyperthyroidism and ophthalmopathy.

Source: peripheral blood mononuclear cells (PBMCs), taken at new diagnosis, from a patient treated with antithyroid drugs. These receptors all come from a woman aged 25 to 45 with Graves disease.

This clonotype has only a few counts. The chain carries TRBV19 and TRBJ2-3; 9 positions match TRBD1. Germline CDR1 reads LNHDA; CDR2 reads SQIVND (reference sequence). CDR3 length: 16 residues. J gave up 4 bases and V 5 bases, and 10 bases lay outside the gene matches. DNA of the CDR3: TGTGCCAGTAGTGTCACCGGGACAGGGTGGCCAGATACGCAGTATTTT. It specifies CASSVTGTGWPDTQYF.

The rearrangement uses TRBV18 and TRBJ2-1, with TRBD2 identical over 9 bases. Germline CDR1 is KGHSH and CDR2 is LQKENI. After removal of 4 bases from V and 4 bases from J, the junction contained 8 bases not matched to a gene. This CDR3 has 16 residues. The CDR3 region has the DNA TGTGCCAGCTCACATAGTAGCGGGAGTTGGTACAATGAGCAGTTCTTC. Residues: CASSHSSGSWYNEQFF.

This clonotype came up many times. The CDR3 loop reads CATSRRFNNNEQFF. In DNA form, the CDR3 reads TGTGCCACCAGCAGAAGATTCAACAACAATGAGCAGTTCTTC. The chain carries TRBV15 and TRBJ2-1; unclear D gene. The CDR3 spans 14 residues. Germline V CDR1 and CDR2: LNHNV, YYDKDF (reference sequence). Trimming removed 2 bases from V and 5 bases from J, with 10 bases in between.

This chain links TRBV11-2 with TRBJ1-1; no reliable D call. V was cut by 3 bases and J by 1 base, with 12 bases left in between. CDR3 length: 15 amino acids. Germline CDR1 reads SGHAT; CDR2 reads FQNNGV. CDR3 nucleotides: TGTGCCAGCAGCTTGAGAGGGTCCAGGAACACTGAAGCTTTCTTT. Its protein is CASSLRGSRNTEAFF.

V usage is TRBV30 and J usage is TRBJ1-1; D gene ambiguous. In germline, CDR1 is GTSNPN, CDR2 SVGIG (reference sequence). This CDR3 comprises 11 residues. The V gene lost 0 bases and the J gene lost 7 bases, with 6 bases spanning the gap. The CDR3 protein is CAWSVISEAFF. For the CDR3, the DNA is TGTGCCTGGAGTGTGATAAGTGAAGCTTTCTTT.

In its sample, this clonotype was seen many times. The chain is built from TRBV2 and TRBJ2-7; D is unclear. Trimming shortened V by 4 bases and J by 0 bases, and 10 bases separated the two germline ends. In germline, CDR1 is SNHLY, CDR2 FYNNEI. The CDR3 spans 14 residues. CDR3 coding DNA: TGTGCCAGCAGTGGGACCGCTAGCTCCTACGAGCAGTACTTC. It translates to CASSGTASSYEQYF. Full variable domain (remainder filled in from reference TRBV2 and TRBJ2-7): EPEVTQTPSHQVTQMGQEVILRCVPISNHLYFYWYRQILGQKVEFLVSFYNNEISEKSEIFDDQFSVERPDGSNFTLKIRSTKLEDSAMYFCASSGTASSYEQYFGPGTRLTVT.

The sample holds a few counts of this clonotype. The CDR3 nucleotides read TGCAGCGTTGTCCCGGGGGCGCTTGGAGAAGAGACCCAGTACTTC. Protein: CSVVPGALGEETQYF. This chain links TRBV29-1 with TRBJ2-5; the D call may be TRBD1 or TRBD2 (6 bases each). The CDR3 has 15 amino acids. Germline CDR1 and CDR2: SQVTM and ANQGSEA. The V gene lost 4 bases and the J gene lost 3 bases, with 18 bases spanning the gap.

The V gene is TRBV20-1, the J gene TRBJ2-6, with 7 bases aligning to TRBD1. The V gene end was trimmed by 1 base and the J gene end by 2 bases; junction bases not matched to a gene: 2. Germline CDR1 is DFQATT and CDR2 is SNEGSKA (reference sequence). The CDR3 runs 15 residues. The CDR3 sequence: CSARGTGAGANVLTF. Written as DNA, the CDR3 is TGCAGTGCTAGAGGAACAGGGGCTGGGGCCAACGTCCTGACTTTC.

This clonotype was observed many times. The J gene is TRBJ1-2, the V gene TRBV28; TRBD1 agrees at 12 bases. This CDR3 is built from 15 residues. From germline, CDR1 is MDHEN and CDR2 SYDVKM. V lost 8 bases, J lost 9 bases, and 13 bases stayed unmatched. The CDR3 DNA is TGTGCCAGCGTCAGGACGGGACAGGGGGCGCCGAGCTACACCTTC. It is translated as CASVRTGQGAPSYTF.

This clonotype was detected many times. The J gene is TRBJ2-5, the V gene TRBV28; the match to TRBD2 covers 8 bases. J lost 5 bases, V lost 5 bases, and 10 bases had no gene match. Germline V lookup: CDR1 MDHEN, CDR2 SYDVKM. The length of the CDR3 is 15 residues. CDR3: CASSPGLAAWETQYF. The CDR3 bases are TGTGCCAGCAGTCCCGGACTAGCAGCGTGGGAGACCCAGTACTTC.

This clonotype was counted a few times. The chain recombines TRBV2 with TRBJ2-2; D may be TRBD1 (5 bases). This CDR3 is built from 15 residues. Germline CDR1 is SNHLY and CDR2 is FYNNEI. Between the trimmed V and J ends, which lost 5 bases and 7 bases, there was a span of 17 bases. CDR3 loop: CASSWRIGVDGELFF. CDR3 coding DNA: TGTGCCAGCAGTTGGAGAATAGGGGTCGACGGGGAGCTGTTTTTT.

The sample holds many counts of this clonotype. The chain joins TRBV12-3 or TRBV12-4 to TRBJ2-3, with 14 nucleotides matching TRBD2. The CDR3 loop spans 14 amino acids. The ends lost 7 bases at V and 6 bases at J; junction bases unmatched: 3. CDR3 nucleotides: TGTGCCAGCAACAGACTAGCGGGAGGGGATACGCAGTATTTT. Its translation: CASNRLAGGDTQYF.

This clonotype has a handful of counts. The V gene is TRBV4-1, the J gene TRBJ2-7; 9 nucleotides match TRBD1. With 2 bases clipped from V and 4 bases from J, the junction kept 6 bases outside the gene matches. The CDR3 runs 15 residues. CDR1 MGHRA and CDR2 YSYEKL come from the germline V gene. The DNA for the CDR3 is TGCGCCAGCAGCCAAAGCATCGGACAGGGGTACGAGCAGTACTTC. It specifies CASSQSIGQGYEQYF.